The rows below give T cell receptor beta chains drawn from one sample of a study of pediatric ulcerative colitis. The method was immunoSEQ multiplex PCR; TCRdb's version includes in-frame clones alone and lacks a portion of them. The profile shows fewer than 40,000 clones, around four fifths of them singletons. Sequenced material: blood. These receptors were collected from a girl between 5 and 17 years old with moderate ulcerative colitis. CDR3s include the opening cysteine and the closing phenylalanine or tryptophan. D genes are given only for firm matches. Size tells how often a clone was seen (once, few, many) or the class of an expanded clone, and some rows leave it out.

d_call: NA; j_call: TRBJ2-7; v_call: TRBV19; clone_size: NA; cdr3_aa: CASSGEKAGYYEQYF; cdr3_nt: TGTGCCAGTAGTGGAGAAAAAGCAGGGTACTACGAGCAGTACTTC
d_call: NA; j_call: TRBJ1-1; v_call: TRBV7-2; clone_size: NA; cdr3_aa: CASSLAGTENTEAFF; cdr3_nt: TGTGCCAGCAGCTTAGCCGGAACAGAGAACACTGAAGCTTTCTTT
d_call: NA; j_call: TRBJ1-1; v_call: TRBV30; clone_size: NA; cdr3_aa: CAWSVNLFMNTEAFF; cdr3_nt: TGTGCCTGGAGTGTCAACCTTTTTATGAACACTGAAGCTTTCTTT
d_call: NA; j_call: TRBJ2-1; v_call: TRBV27; clone_size: NA; cdr3_aa: CASSSVSSGTGNEQFF; cdr3_nt: TGTGCCAGCAGTTCCGTGTCTAGCGGGACAGGCAATGAGCAGTTCTTC
d_call: TRBD1; j_call: TRBJ1-1; v_call: TRBV18; clone_size: NA; cdr3_aa: CASSPVIGTAPTEAFF; cdr3_nt: TGTGCCAGCTCACCGGTAATCGGGACAGCGCCAACTGAAGCTTTCTTT
d_call: TRBD2; j_call: TRBJ2-1; v_call: TRBV7-9; clone_size: NA; cdr3_aa: CASSLLAGDEQFF; cdr3_nt: TGTGCCAGCAGCCTACTAGCGGGGGATGAGCAGTTCTTC
d_call: NA; j_call: TRBJ2-6; v_call: TRBV10-2; clone_size: once; cdr3_aa: CASSTAGALSGANVLTF; cdr3_nt: TGCGCCAGCAGTACGGCAGGGGCACTCTCTGGGGCCAACGTCCTGACTTTC
d_call: NA; j_call: TRBJ2-7; v_call: TRBV14; clone_size: NA; cdr3_aa: CASSRSGELPYEQYF; cdr3_nt: TGTGCCAGCAGCCGTTCAGGGGAGTTACCCTACGAGCAGTACTTC
d_call: NA; j_call: TRBJ1-2; v_call: TRBV25-1; clone_size: NA; cdr3_aa: CASSERFNYGYTF; cdr3_nt: TGTGCCAGCAGTGAAAGATTTAACTATGGCTACACCTTC
d_call: NA; j_call: TRBJ1-5; v_call: TRBV19; clone_size: few; cdr3_aa: CASSISETVINNQPQHF; cdr3_nt: TGTGCCAGTAGTATTAGTGAAACGGTCATAAATAATCAGCCCCAGCATTTT
d_call: TRBD1; j_call: TRBJ1-5; v_call: TRBV4-1; clone_size: few; cdr3_aa: CASSQDSTGGVFSNQPQHF; cdr3_nt: TGCGCCAGCAGCCAAGATTCGACAGGGGGCGTTTTTAGCAATCAGCCCCAGCATTTT
d_call: NA; j_call: TRBJ2-7; v_call: TRBV19; clone_size: NA; cdr3_aa: CASSTTGPSYEQYF; cdr3_nt: TGTGCCAGTAGTACCACTGGGCCCTCCTACGAGCAGTACTTC
d_call: NA; j_call: TRBJ2-1; v_call: TRBV25-1; clone_size: NA; cdr3_aa: CASSVIGTPDNEQFF; cdr3_nt: TGTGCCAGCAGTGTTATAGGGACGCCCGACAATGAGCAGTTCTTC
d_call: NA; j_call: TRBJ1-5; v_call: TRBV5-4; clone_size: few; cdr3_aa: CASSLDLNQPQHF; cdr3_nt: TGTGCCAGCAGCTTGGACCTCAATCAGCCCCAGCATTTT
d_call: NA; j_call: TRBJ2-7; v_call: TRBV7-4; clone_size: NA; cdr3_aa: CASTPGQPLREQYF; cdr3_nt: TGTGCCAGCACCCCGGGACAACCCCTACGTGAGCAGTACTTC
d_call: TRBD2; j_call: TRBJ2-7; v_call: TRBV27; clone_size: NA; cdr3_aa: CASSGLAGGYEQYF; cdr3_nt: TGTGCCAGCAGTGGACTAGCGGGAGGCTACGAGCAGTACTTC
d_call: TRBD1; j_call: TRBJ1-2; v_call: TRBV2; clone_size: few; cdr3_aa: CASSAGQGVRYTF; cdr3_nt: TGTGCCAGCAGTGCGGGACAGGGTGTTCGCTACACCTTC
d_call: TRBD2; j_call: TRBJ2-7; v_call: TRBV5-6; clone_size: NA; cdr3_aa: CASSKSGDLLEQYF; cdr3_nt: TGTGCCAGCAGTAAGAGCGGGGATCTCCTGGAGCAGTACTTC
d_call: NA; j_call: TRBJ1-5; v_call: TRBV28; clone_size: NA; cdr3_aa: CASSPAGQPQHF; cdr3_nt: TGTGCCAGCAGCCCTGCAGGTCAGCCCCAGCATTTT
d_call: NA; j_call: TRBJ2-3; v_call: TRBV2; clone_size: NA; cdr3_aa: CASRDVPDTQYF; cdr3_nt: TGTGCCAGCAGGGACGTACCCGATACGCAGTATTTT
d_call: TRBD2; j_call: TRBJ2-1; v_call: TRBV2; clone_size: NA; cdr3_aa: CASRTTSGYNEQFF; cdr3_nt: TGTGCCAGCAGGACGACTAGCGGGTACAATGAGCAGTTCTTC
d_call: TRBD1; j_call: TRBJ2-1; v_call: TRBV11-2; clone_size: many; cdr3_aa: CASSGTGLGNEQFF; cdr3_nt: TGTGCCAGCAGCGGGACAGGGTTAGGCAATGAGCAGTTCTTC
d_call: NA; j_call: TRBJ1-2; v_call: TRBV4-2; clone_size: NA; cdr3_aa: CASSQEKVTGWYGYTF; cdr3_nt: TGTGCCAGCAGCCAAGAGAAAGTCACAGGGTGGTATGGCTACACCTTC
d_call: TRBD1; j_call: TRBJ2-1; v_call: TRBV7-9; clone_size: NA; cdr3_aa: CASSTGQLSSYNEQFF; cdr3_nt: TGTGCCAGCAGCACGGGACAGTTGAGCTCCTACAATGAGCAGTTCTTC
d_call: TRBD1; j_call: TRBJ2-5; v_call: TRBV19; clone_size: NA; cdr3_aa: CASRPQTGGIQYF; cdr3_nt: TGTGCCAGTAGACCTCAAACAGGGGGCATCCAGTACTTC
d_call: NA; j_call: TRBJ2-3; v_call: TRBV6-5; clone_size: NA; cdr3_aa: CASSSTVDTQYF; cdr3_nt: TGTGCCAGCAGCTCCACGGTAGATACGCAGTATTTT
d_call: NA; j_call: TRBJ2-2; v_call: TRBV7-8; clone_size: NA; cdr3_aa: CASSPQDSGFANTGELFF; cdr3_nt: TGTGCCAGCAGCCCCCAGGACAGTGGGTTCGCGAACACCGGGGAGCTGTTTTTT